The T cell receptor (beta chain) described here comes from a study of blood T cells in healthy people across ages. Primed by a sample-barcoded 5' primer and a J-beta primer mix, a second PCR proceeded for 7 to 11 cycles. TCRdb used MiXCR to reprocess the 5' RACE reads, holding one entry per CDR3 protein. In the table there are a few hundred thousand distinct CDR3 sequences, approximately 26% of which are singletons. This clonotype turned up a few times. These data were likewise used in another study, on T cells of mothers and their children.

This clonotype originated in a boy aged 2-9 years in good health. Material for sequencing was blood.

CDR3 loop: CASSVGSGGEQFF. The CDR3, as DNA: TGTGCCAGCAGCGTAGGATCGGGGGGCGAGCAGTTCTTC. The V and J genes are TRBV9 and TRBJ2-1; D possibly corresponds to TRBD2 (7 bases). Germline assignment: CDR1 SGDLS and CDR2 YYNGEE. V lost 0 bases and J 10 bases, leaving 11 bases between the germline ends. CDR3 length: 13 residues.